This is a list of T cell receptor beta chains from one sample in a study of memory CD4+ T cells and cytomegalovirus serostatus. Sequencing was performed with immunoSEQ multiplex PCR; in TCRdb, only in-frame clones are kept and a portion is missing. The sample has some 46,000 clones, around 80% seen once. Sequenced: memory CD4+ T cells from blood. The receptors were sampled from an adult in good health and CMV-seronegative. Each CDR3 is given with its conserved first and last residue. A D gene is named only where the DNA matches it firmly. Only part of the rows carry a size: once, few, many, or a class if the clone is expanded.

j_call d_call clone_size v_call cdr3_aa cdr3_nt
TRBJ1-2 TRBD1 - TRBV19 CASRNRDSNYGYTF TGTGCCAGTAGGAACCGGGACAGCAACTATGGCTACACCTTC
TRBJ2-1 - - TRBV27 CASSFGRGEQFF TGTGCCAGCAGTTTCGGTAGAGGCGAGCAGTTCTTC
TRBJ1-5 - - TRBV19 CASSAPSGVNQPQHF TGTGCCAGTAGTGCTCCTTCGGGGGTCAATCAGCCCCAGCATTTT
TRBJ1-2 - - TRBV11-2 CASSPLQLRYGYTF TGTGCCAGCAGCCCCCTCCAGCTCCGGTATGGCTACACCTTC
TRBJ1-3 - - TRBV20-1 CSAREVNTIYF TGCAGTGCTAGAGAAGTGAACACCATATATTTT
TRBJ1-1 - - TRBV7-8 CASSLVQGNTEAFF TGTGCCAGCAGCTTGGTACAGGGGAACACTGAAGCTTTCTTT
TRBJ1-5 - - TRBV19 CASSGGVQPQHF TGTGCCAGTAGTGGAGGGGTTCAGCCCCAGCATTTT
TRBJ2-3 TRBD2 - TRBV9 CASSPVGGGGGTDTQYF TGTGCCAGCAGCCCAGTGGGGGGGGGTGGAGGCACAGATACGCAGTATTTT
TRBJ2-1 TRBD2 - TRBV9 CASSIAGFYNEQFF TGTGCCAGCAGCATAGCGGGATTCTACAATGAGCAGTTCTTC
TRBJ1-1 TRBD1 - TRBV5-1 CASSPSPGTAEAFF TGCGCCAGCAGCCCATCCCCTGGGACAGCTGAAGCTTTCTTT
TRBJ2-3 TRBD2 - TRBV5-4 CASSSRTSGSTDTQYF TGTGCCAGCAGCTCGAGGACTAGCGGAAGCACAGATACGCAGTATTTT
TRBJ2-3 TRBD2 - TRBV7-3 CASSLGLAADTQYF TGTGCCAGCAGCTTGGGGCTAGCGGCAGATACGCAGTATTTT
TRBJ1-1 - - TRBV5-8 CASSLEQMNTEAFF TGTGCCAGCAGCTTGGAACAGATGAACACTGAAGCTTTCTTT
TRBJ1-1 - once TRBV19 CASSQDGRGTEAFF TGTGCCAGTTCCCAAGATGGCAGGGGAACTGAAGCTTTCTTT
TRBJ1-2 - once TRBV2 CASSETGDGYTF TGTGCCAGCAGTGAAACGGGGGATGGCTACACCTTC
TRBJ2-5 - once TRBV7-2 CASTATRGIEETQYF TGTGCCAGCACCGCCACCCGCGGGATTGAAGAGACCCAGTACTTC
TRBJ2-5 - - TRBV5-1 CASSQSRETQYF TGCGCCAGCAGCCAGTCTAGGGAGACCCAGTACTTC
TRBJ2-3 - - TRBV2 CAINREGSTDTQYF TGTGCCATTAACAGGGAGGGGAGCACAGATACGCAGTATTTT
TRBJ1-5 TRBD1 - TRBV7-8 CASSLQGARQPQHF TGTGCCAGCAGCCTACAGGGGGCAAGGCAGCCCCAGCATTTT
TRBJ2-1 TRBD2 - TRBV4-1 CASSPSSGSTYYNEQFF TGCGCCAGCAGCCCATCGAGCGGGAGTACCTACTACAATGAGCAGTTCTTC
TRBJ2-2 TRBD2 - TRBV5-1 CASSLVAGAGTGELFF TGCGCCAGCAGCTTGGTAGCGGGAGCGGGGACCGGGGAGCTGTTTTTT
TRBJ2-1 - - TRBV6-1 CASSQTGTSYNEQFF TGTGCCAGTTCTCAAACAGGGACCTCCTACAATGAGCAGTTCTTC
TRBJ1-5 TRBD1 - TRBV9 CASSEGQGGQPQHF TGTGCCAGCAGCGAGGGACAGGGTGGTCAGCCCCAGCATTTT
TRBJ2-3 TRBD1 - TRBV6-1 CASRGQGIRTDTQYF TGTGCCAGCAGGGGACAGGGGATTCGCACAGATACGCAGTATTTT
TRBJ2-2 TRBD1 - TRBV10-3 CAISESKGGALNTGELFF TGTGCCATCAGTGAGTCGAAAGGGGGCGCTTTAAACACCGGGGAGCTGTTTTTT
TRBJ1-2 TRBD1 - TRBV19 CASSTRTGYGYTF TGTGCCAGTAGTACTCGGACAGGGTATGGCTACACCTTC
TRBJ2-1 TRBD2 - TRBV15 CATSRLAGVKVVNEQFF TGTGCCACCAGCAGACTAGCGGGAGTCAAAGTTGTCAATGAGCAGTTCTTC
TRBJ2-3 - - TRBV10-3 CAISGFGSAADTQYF TGTGCCATCAGTGGATTCGGGAGCGCGGCAGATACGCAGTATTTT
TRBJ1-1 - - TRBV5-4 CASSLDSGQRNTEAFF TGTGCCAGCAGCTTGGATTCGGGACAAAGAAACACTGAAGCTTTCTTT
TRBJ2-1 TRBD2 - TRBV27 CASRTSGTKPPEQFF TGTGCCAGCAGAACTAGCGGGACCAAACCGCCCGAGCAGTTCTTC
TRBJ1-1 - - TRBV18 CASSQGLNTEAFF TGTGCCAGCTCCCAGGGACTTAACACTGAAGCTTTCTTT
TRBJ2-2 TRBD2 - TRBV7-3 CASSQGSGRANGELFF TGCGCCAGCAGCCAAGGTAGCGGGAGGGCAAACGGGGAGCTGTTTTTT
TRBJ2-3 - - TRBV28 CASTDTDTQYF TGTGCCAGTACGGATACAGATACGCAGTATTTT
TRBJ1-2 - - TRBV25-1 CASSESRAGGSYGYTF TGTGCCAGCAGTGAATCCCGGGCAGGTGGAAGCTATGGCTACACCTTC
TRBJ1-2 TRBD1 - TRBV2 CASDLGDSAGGYTF TGTGCCAGTGACCTTGGGGACAGCGCGGGGGGCTACACCTTC
TRBJ2-7 TRBD2 - TRBV7-6 CASSFGLGREKGHEQYF TGTGCCAGCAGCTTTGGGCTGGGGCGGGAGAAGGGGCACGAGCAGTACTTC
TRBJ2-7 TRBD2 few TRBV18 CASSETSGSYEQYF TGTGCCAGCTCAGAGACTAGCGGGTCCTACGAGCAGTACTTC